This entry lists 16 T cell receptor beta chains sequenced from one sample in a study of cytomegalovirus exposure and HLA in healthy donors. PCR was performed using 60 Vbeta and 13 Jbeta primers. Sequencing used immunoSEQ multiplex PCR; TCRdb keeps in-frame clones, though not all of them. The sample holds 90,000 to 110,000 clones, 55% to 75% seen once. Sequencing input: PBMCs. These receptors all stem from a woman aged 70-85 years in good health and CMV-seropositive.

The gene calls are TRBV15 and TRBJ2-1, with 7 bases fitting TRBD1. Trimming took 0 bases from V and 7 from J; bases not matched to a gene: 6. Germline V gene lookup returns CDR1 LNHNV and CDR2 YYDKDF (reference sequence). The length of the CDR3 is 15 residues. In DNA form, the CDR3 reads TGTGCCACCAGCAGAGATCGAGGGGGCGGGAATGAGCAGTTCTTC. This gives the protein CATSRDRGGGNEQFF. The variable domain in full, with the rest retrieved from reference TRBV15 and TRBJ2-1, is DAMVIQNPRYQVTQFGKPVTLSCSQTLNHNVMYWYQQKSSQAPKLLFHYYDKDFNNEADTPDNFQSRRPNTSFCFLDIRSPGLGDTAMYLCATSRDRGGGNEQFFGPGTRLTVL.

This chain links TRBV30 with TRBJ1-6; possible D gene TRBD1, 6 bases. Trimming stripped 2 bases from V and 6 bases from J, with 14 bases between. Germline loops: CDR1 GTSNPN, CDR2 SVGIG (reference sequence). The CDR3 contains 15 residues. The CDR3 DNA sequence: TGTGCCTGGAGTCCACCCGACAGGAGTAATTCACCCCTCCACTTT. This sequence encodes CAWSPPDRSNSPLHF.

V usage is TRBV6-5 and J usage is TRBJ1-5, with 7 bases aligning to TRBD1. The germline V gene encodes CDR1 MNHEY and CDR2 SVGAGI. After removal of 2 bases from V and 3 bases from J, the junction contained 4 bases not matched to a gene. This CDR3 is 15 amino acids long. The CDR3 nucleotides are TGTGCCAGCAGTTACACCACAGGGGCCAATCAGCCCCAGCATTTT. Its translation is CASSYTTGANQPQHF.

This chain links TRBV10-3 with TRBJ1-2, with a tentative D call TRBD1 (6 bases). The germline V gene has CDR1 ENHRY and CDR2 SYGVKD. V was trimmed by 3 bases and J by 2 bases, leaving 10 bases between them. This CDR3 comprises 14 residues. DNA for the CDR3: TGTGCCATCAGTGATCAGGGGACAAACTATGGCTACACCTTC. It yields the protein CAISDQGTNYGYTF.

The chain has TRBV5-4 and TRBJ1-4; D not certain. CDR1 is SGHNT, CDR2 YYREEE, per germline (reference sequence). The CDR3 consists of 13 residues. V shed 0 bases and J shed 6 bases, with 6 bases lying between them. CDR3 protein: CASSLGLDEKLFF. The CDR3 nucleotides are TGTGCCAGCAGCTTGGGGCTGGATGAAAAACTGTTTTTT.

The gene calls are TRBV4-3 and TRBJ2-1; TRBD2 matches at 7 bases. In germline, CDR1 is LGHNA, CDR2 YSLEER. The CDR3 loop spans 14 amino acids. With 1 base clipped from V and 14 bases from J, the junction kept 11 bases outside the gene matches. The CDR3 region is CASSQVWSGGEKFF. The CDR3 coding sequence is TGCGCCAGCAGCCAAGTCTGGTCGGGGGGAGAGAAGTTCTTC.

The chain recombines TRBV27 with TRBJ2-2; D remains ambiguous. This CDR3 spans 14 amino acids. V lost 2 bases and J lost 0, with 4 bases in between. Per the germline V gene, CDR1 is MNHEY and CDR2 is SMNVEV (reference sequence). The CDR3: CASSLRPNTGELFF. The CDR3 DNA reads as TGTGCCAGCAGTTTACGTCCGAACACCGGGGAGCTGTTTTTT.

This clone turned up a few times. The rearrangement links TRBV7-8 to TRBJ2-5, with 10 bases that match TRBD1. CDR1 SGHVS and CDR2 FQNEAQ come from the germline V gene. This CDR3 is 16 amino acids long. The trim removed 4 bases at V and 4 bases at J, leaving 9 bases unmatched. The CDR3 DNA reads TGTGCCAGCAGCTGGGATTCGACAGGGGGCGGAGAGACCCAGTACTTC. Translated: CASSWDSTGGGETQYF.

The chain combines TRBV5-5 with TRBJ2-1; TRBD1 agrees at 8 bases. V was clipped by 0 bases and J by 1 base; unmatched bases: 0. Germline V gives CDR1 SGHKS, CDR2 YYEKEE (reference sequence). The CDR3 is 15 residues long. DNA for the CDR3: TGTGCCAGCAGCTTGGGACAGGGGTCCTACAATGAGCAGTTCTTC. Encoded protein: CASSLGQGSYNEQFF.

A single count supports this clone. The chain combines TRBV10-3 with TRBJ2-2, with D perhaps matching TRBD2 (7 bases). This CDR3 is 14 amino acids long. Trimming removed 11 bases from V and 3 bases from J, with 16 bases in between. CDR1 ENHRY and CDR2 SYGVKD come from the germline V gene. The CDR3 DNA reads TGTGCCGTAGGGAGGGGGTCGGACACCGGGGAGCTGTTTTTT. It yields the protein CAVGRGSDTGELFF.

This clone came up once. The chain uses TRBV27 and TRBJ1-2; possibly TRBD1 for D (6 bases). Per germline, CDR1 MNHEY and CDR2 SMNVEV (reference sequence). Trimming left V 3 bases short and J 2 bases short, with 22 bases between. The CDR3 spans 18 residues. CDR3: CASSFLRSGTPANYGYTF. CDR3 nucleotide sequence: TGTGCCAGCAGTTTCCTTCGGTCCGGGACACCCGCAAACTATGGCTACACCTTC.

This clone showed up just once. This chain connects TRBV5-6 to TRBJ2-4, with 12 bases that match TRBD2. The CDR3 consists of 16 residues. J gave up 2 bases and V 7 bases, and 7 bases lay outside the gene matches. From germline, CDR1 is SGHDT and CDR2 YYEEEE. Written as DNA, the CDR3 is TGTGCCAGCCGAGCTAGCGGGGGGGTAACCAAAAACATTCAGTACTTC. Encoded protein: CASRASGGVTKNIQYF.

The CDR3 protein is CASRPSGGGSYGYTF. CDR3 in DNA: TGTGCCAGCAGACCCTCGGGGGGGGGCAGCTATGGCTACACCTTC. The V and J genes are TRBV6-4 and TRBJ1-2; tentative D call: TRBD1 (6 bases). Germline V gene lookup returns CDR1 MRHNA and CDR2 SNTAGT. The length of the CDR3 is 15 residues. The germline V and J ends were trimmed by 6 bases and 4 bases, with 18 bases remaining between them.

This clone was seen a few times. J is TRBJ2-7 and V is TRBV30; possibly TRBD2 for D (5 bases). Trimming cost V 8 bases and J 2 bases, with 10 bases left between them. This CDR3 comprises 11 residues. The germline CDR1 and CDR2 sequences are GTSNPN and SVGIG (reference sequence). CDR3 nucleotide sequence: TGTGCCGCAACAGCGGCCTACGAGCAGTACTTC. Amino acids: CAATAAYEQYF.

This sequence joins TRBV18 and TRBJ2-5; TRBD1 matches 8 bases. The CDR3 spans 14 residues. The junction had 7 bases not matched to a gene; V was cut back by 6 bases and J by 4 bases. CDR1 and CDR2 (germline): KGHSH, LQKENI. CDR3 in amino acids: CASSQPDRGETQYF. Written as DNA, the CDR3 is TGTGCCAGCTCTCAGCCCGACAGGGGAGAGACCCAGTACTTC.

This clone was detected once. V is TRBV6-5 and J is TRBJ1-2; 10 bases match TRBD1. The CDR3 is 14 amino acids. Germline CDR1 reads MNHEY; CDR2 reads SVGAGI. Trimming cost V 5 bases and J 5 bases; bases outside gene matches: 5. The CDR3, as DNA: TGTGCCAGCAGTACGGGACAGGGGAAGTATGGCTACACCTTC. Its translation: CASSTGQGKYGYTF.